The TCR beta chain described here comes from a study of OX40 agonist ivuxolimab in advanced cancers. Clones were read by immunoSEQ multiplex PCR, and TCRdb kept only the in-frame ones, dropping some. Of tens of thousands of clones listed, roughly 84% are singletons. Germline loops: CDR1 SGHVS, CDR2 FQNEAQ. Trimming removed 3 bases from V and 8 bases from J, with 16 bases in between. CDR3 length equals 14 residues. The sample consisted of CD4+ or CD8+ T cells sorted from blood, taken in a trial of the OX40 agonist ivuxolimab. The TCR was taken from an adult with an advanced solid tumor such as melanoma, head and neck, liver or kidney cancer. The chain uses TRBV7-8 and TRBJ1-2, with D possibly TRBD1 on 5 matching bases. The CDR3 bases are TGTGCCAGCAGCTTTGGTTCAGGGAGCGGAGGCTACACCTTC. Protein: CASSFGSGSGGYTF.